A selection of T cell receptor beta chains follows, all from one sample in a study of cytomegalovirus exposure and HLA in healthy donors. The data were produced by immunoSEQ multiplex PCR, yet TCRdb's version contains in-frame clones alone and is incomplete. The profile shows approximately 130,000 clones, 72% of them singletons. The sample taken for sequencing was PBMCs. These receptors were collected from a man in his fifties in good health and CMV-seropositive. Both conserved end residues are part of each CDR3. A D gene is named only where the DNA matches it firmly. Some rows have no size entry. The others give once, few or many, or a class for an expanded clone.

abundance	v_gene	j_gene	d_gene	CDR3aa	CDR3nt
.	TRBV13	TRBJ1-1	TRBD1	CASSLGQAGTEAFF	TGTGCCAGCAGCCTTGGACAGGCCGGGACTGAAGCTTTCTTT
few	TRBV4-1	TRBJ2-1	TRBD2	CASSLTSGGYNEQFF	TGCGCCAGCAGCCTGACTAGCGGGGGGTACAATGAGCAGTTCTTC
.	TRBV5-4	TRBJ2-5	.	CASSLGGRQETQYF	TGTGCCAGCAGCTTGGGAGGGCGCCAAGAGACCCAGTACTTC
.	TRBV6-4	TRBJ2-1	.	CASSADRYNGQFF	TGTGCCAGCAGTGCGGACAGATACAATGGGCAGTTCTTC
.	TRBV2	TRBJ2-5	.	CASTPQETQYF	TGTGCCAGCACTCCTCAAGAGACCCAGTACTTC
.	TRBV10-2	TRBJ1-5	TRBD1	CASSSPLTGGNQPQHF	TGCGCCAGCAGTTCCCCATTGACAGGGGGGAATCAGCCCCAGCATTTT
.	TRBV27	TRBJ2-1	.	CASSLSASSYNEQFF	TGTGCCAGCAGTTTAAGCGCGTCCAGCTACAATGAGCAGTTCTTC
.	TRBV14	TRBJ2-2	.	CASSHLRGELFF	TGTGCCAGCAGCCACCTAAGAGGGGAGCTGTTTTTT
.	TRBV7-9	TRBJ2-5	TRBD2	CSSSLTSVETQYF	TGTTCCAGCAGCTTAACTAGCGTTGAGACCCAGTACTTC
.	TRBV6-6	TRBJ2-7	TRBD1	CASSSQGAQYEQYF	TGTGCCAGCAGTTCACAGGGGGCGCAGTACGAGCAGTACTTC
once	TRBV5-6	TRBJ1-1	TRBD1	CASSFRTGGSNTEAFF	TGTGCCAGCAGCTTCAGGACAGGGGGATCGAACACTGAAGCTTTCTTT
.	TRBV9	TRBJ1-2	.	CASNQGGGGYGYTF	TGTGCCAGCAACCAAGGGGGGGGCGGGTATGGCTACACCTTC
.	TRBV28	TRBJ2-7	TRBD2	CASIPIGTKSYEQYF	TGTGCCAGCATTCCGATCGGGACTAAGTCCTACGAGCAGTACTTC
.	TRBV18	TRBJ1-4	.	CASSSRVPATSEKLFF	TGTGCCAGCTCCTCCCGGGTGCCTGCAACTAGTGAAAAACTGTTTTTT
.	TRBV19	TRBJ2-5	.	CASSIRGWRGEETQYF	TGTGCCAGTAGTATAAGGGGTTGGAGGGGAGAAGAGACCCAGTACTTC
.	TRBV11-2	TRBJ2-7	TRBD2	CASSLVVREGSEQYF	TGTGCCAGCAGCTTAGTAGTGCGGGAGGGTTCCGAGCAGTACTTC
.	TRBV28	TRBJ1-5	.	CASMGPNQPQHF	TGTGCCAGCATGGGGCCAAATCAGCCCCAGCATTTT
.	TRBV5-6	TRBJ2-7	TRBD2	CASSLGLVSSEQYF	TGTGCCAGCAGCCTAGGACTAGTTTCGAGCGAGCAGTACTTC
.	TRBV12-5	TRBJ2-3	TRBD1	CASGTIQGAGTQYF	TGTGCTAGTGGCACCATACAGGGGGCGGGTACGCAGTATTTT
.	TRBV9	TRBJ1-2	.	CASSVEAGRGYGYTF	TGTGCCAGCAGCGTAGAGGCAGGGAGGGGCTATGGCTACACCTTC
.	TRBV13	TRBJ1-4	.	CASSKRNSGEKLFF	TGTGCCAGCAGCAAACGGAACAGCGGCGAAAAACTGTTTTTT
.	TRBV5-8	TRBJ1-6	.	CASSQDRSSYNSPLHF	TGTGCCAGCAGCCAAGACAGGAGCTCCTATAATTCACCCCTCCACTTT
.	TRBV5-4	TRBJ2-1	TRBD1	CASSPDRAGGNEQFF	TGTGCCAGCAGCCCTGACAGGGCTGGTGGGAATGAGCAGTTCTTC
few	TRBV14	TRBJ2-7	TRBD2	CASSQSGGTSSTYEQYF	TGTGCCAGCAGCCAATCCGGGGGGACGAGTTCCACGTACGAGCAGTACTTC
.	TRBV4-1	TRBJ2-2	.	CASSQDRGYGELFF	TGCGCCAGCAGCCAAGATCGGGGTTACGGGGAGCTGTTTTTT
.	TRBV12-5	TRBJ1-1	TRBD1	CASGLATRGVLLEPNTEAFF	TGTGCTAGTGGTTTGGCGACCAGGGGGGTTTTACTAGAACCTAACACTGAAGCTTTCTTT
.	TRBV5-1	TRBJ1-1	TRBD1	CASTPSGQGNTEAFF	TGCGCCAGCACCCCCTCGGGACAGGGAAACACTGAAGCTTTCTTT
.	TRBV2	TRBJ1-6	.	CASNTKGGRDNSPLHF	TGTGCCAGCAACACGAAGGGCGGGAGGGATAATTCACCCCTCCACTTT
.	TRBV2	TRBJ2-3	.	CASSETSLTDTQYF	TGTGCCAGCAGTGAAACGAGCCTCACAGATACGCAGTATTTT